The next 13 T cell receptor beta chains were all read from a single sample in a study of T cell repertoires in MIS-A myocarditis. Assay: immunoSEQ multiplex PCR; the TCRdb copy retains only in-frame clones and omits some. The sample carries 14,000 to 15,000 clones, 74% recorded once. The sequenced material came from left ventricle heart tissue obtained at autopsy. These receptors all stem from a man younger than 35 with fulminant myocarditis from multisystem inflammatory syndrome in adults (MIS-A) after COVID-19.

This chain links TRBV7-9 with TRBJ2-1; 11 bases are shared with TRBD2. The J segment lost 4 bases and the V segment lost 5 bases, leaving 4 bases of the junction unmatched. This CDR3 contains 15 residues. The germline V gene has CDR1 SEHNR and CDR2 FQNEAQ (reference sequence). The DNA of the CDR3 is TGTGCCAGCAGCACGGGACTAGCGGTTTACAATGAGCAGTTCTTC. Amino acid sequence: CASSTGLAVYNEQFF. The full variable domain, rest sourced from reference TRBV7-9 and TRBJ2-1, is DTGVSQNPRHKITKRGQNVTFRCDPISEHNRLYWYRQTLGQGPEFLTYFQNEAQLEKSRLLSDRFSAERPKGSFSTLEIQRTEQGDSAMYLCASSTGLAVYNEQFFGPGTRLTVL.

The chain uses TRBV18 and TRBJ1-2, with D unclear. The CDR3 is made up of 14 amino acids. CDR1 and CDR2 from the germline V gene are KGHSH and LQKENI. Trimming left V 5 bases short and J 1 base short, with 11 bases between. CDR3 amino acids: CASSTVVGNYGYTF. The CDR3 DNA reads TGTGCCAGCTCAACGGTGGTCGGTAACTATGGCTACACCTTC.

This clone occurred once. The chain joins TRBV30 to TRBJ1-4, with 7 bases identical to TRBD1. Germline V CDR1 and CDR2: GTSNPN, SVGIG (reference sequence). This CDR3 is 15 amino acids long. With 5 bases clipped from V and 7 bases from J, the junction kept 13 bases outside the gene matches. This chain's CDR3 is CAWDRAASSREKLFF. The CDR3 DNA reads TGTGCCTGGGACAGGGCCGCGTCGTCGCGTGAAAAACTGTTTTTT. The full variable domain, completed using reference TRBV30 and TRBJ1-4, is SQTIHQWPATLVQPVGSPLSLECTVEGTSNPNLYWYRQAAGRGLQLLFYSVGIGQISSEVPQNLSASRPQDRQFILSSKKLLLSDSGFYLCAWDRAASSREKLFFGSGTQLSVL.

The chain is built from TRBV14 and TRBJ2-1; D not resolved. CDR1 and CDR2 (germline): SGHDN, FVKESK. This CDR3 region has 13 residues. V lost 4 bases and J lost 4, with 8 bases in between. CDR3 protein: CASSLRQYNEQFF. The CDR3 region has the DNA TGTGCCAGCAGCCTGCGTCAGTACAATGAGCAGTTCTTC.

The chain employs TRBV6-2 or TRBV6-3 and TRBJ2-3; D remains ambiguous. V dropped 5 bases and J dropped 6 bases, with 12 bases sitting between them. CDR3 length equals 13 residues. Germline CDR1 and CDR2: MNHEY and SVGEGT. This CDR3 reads CASSTTQGDTQYF. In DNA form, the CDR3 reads TGTGCCAGCAGTACGACCCAAGGGGATACGCAGTATTTT.

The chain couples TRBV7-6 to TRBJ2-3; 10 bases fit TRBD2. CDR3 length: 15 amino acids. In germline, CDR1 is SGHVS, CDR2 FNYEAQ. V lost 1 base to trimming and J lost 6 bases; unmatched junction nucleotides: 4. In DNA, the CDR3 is TGTGCCAGCAGCTTAGAGGGTAGCGGGAGGGATACGCAGTATTTT. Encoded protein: CASSLEGSGRDTQYF. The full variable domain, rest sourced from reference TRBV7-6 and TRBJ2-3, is GAGVSQSPRYKVTKRGQDVALRCDPISGHVSLYWYRQALGQGPEFLTYFNYEAQQDKSGLPNDRFSAERPEGSISTLTIQRTEQRDSAMYRCASSLEGSGRDTQYFGPGTRLTVL.

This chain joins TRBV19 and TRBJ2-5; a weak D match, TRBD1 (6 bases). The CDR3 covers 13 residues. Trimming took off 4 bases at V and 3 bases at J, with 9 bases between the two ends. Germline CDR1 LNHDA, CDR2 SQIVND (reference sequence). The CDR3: CASSTRTEETQYF. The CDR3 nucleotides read TGTGCCAGTAGTACTCGGACAGAAGAGACCCAGTACTTC.

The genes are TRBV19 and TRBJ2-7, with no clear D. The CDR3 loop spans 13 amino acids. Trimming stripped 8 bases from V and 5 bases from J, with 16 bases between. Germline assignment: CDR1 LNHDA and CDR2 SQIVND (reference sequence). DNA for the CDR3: TGTGCCAGTTCAAATAACGGGCCCCACGAGCAGTACTTC. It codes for CASSNNGPHEQYF.

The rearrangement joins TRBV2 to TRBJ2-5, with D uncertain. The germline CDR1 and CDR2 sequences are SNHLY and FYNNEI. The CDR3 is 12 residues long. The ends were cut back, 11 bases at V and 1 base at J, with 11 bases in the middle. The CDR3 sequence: CASQRIQETQYF. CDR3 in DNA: TGTGCCTCACAGAGGATCCAAGAGACCCAGTACTTC.

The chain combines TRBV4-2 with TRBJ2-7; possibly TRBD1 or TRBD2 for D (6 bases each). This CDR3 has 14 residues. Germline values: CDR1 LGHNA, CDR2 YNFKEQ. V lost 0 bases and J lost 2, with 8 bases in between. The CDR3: CASSQERGAYEQYF. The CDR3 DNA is TGTGCCAGCAGCCAAGAAAGGGGGGCCTACGAGCAGTACTTC.

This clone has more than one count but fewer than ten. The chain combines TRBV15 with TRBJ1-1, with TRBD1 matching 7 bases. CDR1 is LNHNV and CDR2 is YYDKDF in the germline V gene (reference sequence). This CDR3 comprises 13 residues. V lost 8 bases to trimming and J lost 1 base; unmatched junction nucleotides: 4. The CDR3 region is CATGQDPNTEAFF. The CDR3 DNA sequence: TGTGCCACCGGACAGGACCCGAACACTGAAGCTTTCTTT. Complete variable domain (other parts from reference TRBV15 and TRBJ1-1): DAMVIQNPRYQVTQFGKPVTLSCSQTLNHNVMYWYQQKSSQAPKLLFHYYDKDFNNEADTPDNFQSRRPNTSFCFLDIRSPGLGDTAMYLCATGQDPNTEAFFGQGTRLTVV.

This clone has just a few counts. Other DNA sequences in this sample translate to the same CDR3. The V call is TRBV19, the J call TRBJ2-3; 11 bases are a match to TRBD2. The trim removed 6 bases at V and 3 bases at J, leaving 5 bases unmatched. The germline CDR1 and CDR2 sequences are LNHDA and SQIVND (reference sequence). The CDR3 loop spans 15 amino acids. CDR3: CASRTSGRRTDTQYF. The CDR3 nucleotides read TGTGCCAGTAGAACTAGCGGGAGACGTACAGATACGCAGTATTTT.

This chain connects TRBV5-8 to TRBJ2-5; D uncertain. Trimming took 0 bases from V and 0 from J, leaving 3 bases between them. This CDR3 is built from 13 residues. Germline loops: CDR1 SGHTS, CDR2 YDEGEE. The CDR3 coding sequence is TGTGCCAGCAGCTTGGACAACCAAGAGACCCAGTACTTC. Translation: CASSLDNQETQYF.